This T cell receptor beta chain was obtained from a study of cytomegalovirus exposure and HLA in healthy donors. On the study more broadly: Across around 400 genotyped donors, roughly 85% landed in the Caucasian-associated ancestry cluster.

Of note for this clone: Its target is unknown.

Overall study findings and caveats: Later work found most CMV-associated TCR beta chains apparently HLA-restricted.

CDR1 MDHEN and CDR2 SYDVKM come from the germline V gene. This CDR3 has 14 amino acids. 60 Vbeta and 13 Jbeta primers were used in PCR. Clones were sequenced by immunoSEQ multiplex PCR, and TCRdb holds only the in-frame ones, with some missing. Of over 100,000 clones in the sample, around 77% are singletons; the top ten hold approximately 4.2%. The receptor was isolated from a male donor in good health and CMV-seropositive. V gene TRBV28 combines with J gene TRBJ2-5, with D possibly TRBD1 on 6 matching bases. The last part of the DNA fits TRBJ2-7 better; the J call may be wrong. Sequenced sample: PBMCs. CDR3 in DNA: TGTGCCAGCAGTTTAGGTGGGACACCCTACGAGCAGTACTTC. Its protein is CASSLGGTPYEQYF.